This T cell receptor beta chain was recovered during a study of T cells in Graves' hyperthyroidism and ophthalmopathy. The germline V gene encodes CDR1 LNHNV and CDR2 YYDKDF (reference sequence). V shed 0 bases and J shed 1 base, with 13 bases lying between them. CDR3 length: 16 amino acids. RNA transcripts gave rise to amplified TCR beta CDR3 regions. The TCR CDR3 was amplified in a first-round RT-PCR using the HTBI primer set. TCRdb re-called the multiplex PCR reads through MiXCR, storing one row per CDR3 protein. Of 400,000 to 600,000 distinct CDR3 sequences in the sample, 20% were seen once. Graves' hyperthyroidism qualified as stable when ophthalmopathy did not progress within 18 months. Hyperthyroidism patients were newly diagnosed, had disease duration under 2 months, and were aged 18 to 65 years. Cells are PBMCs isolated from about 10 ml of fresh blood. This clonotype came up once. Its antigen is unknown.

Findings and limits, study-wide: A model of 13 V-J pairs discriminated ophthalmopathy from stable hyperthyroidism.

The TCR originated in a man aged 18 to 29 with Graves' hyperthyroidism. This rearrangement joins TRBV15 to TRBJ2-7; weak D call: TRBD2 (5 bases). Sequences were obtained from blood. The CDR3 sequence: CATSRDSRRLSYEQYF. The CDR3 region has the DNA TGTGCCACCAGCAGAGATTCGAGGAGACTATCCTACGAGCAGTACTTC.